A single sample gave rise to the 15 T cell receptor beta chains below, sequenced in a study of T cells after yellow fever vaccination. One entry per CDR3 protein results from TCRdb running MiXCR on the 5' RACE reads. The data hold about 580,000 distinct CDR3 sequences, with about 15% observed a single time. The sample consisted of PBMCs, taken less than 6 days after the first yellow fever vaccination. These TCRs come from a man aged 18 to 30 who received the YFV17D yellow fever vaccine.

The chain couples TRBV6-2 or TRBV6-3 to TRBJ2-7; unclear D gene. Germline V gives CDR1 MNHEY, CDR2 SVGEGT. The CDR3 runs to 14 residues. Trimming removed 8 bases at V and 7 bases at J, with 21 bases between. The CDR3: CASLSPSDHGEQYF. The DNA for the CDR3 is TGTGCCAGCTTGAGCCCCTCTGACCATGGTGAGCAGTACTTC.

The CDR3 region is CASSYPTAHPNTGELFF. In DNA form, the CDR3 reads TGTGCCAGCAGCTATCCGACAGCCCACCCTAACACCGGGGAGCTGTTTTTT. V gene TRBV7-2 combines with J gene TRBJ2-2; tentatively, D is TRBD1 (5 bases). The CDR3 runs to 17 residues. CDR1 and CDR2 from the germline V gene are SGHTA and FQGNSA. V was cut by 4 bases and J by 2 bases, with 17 bases left in between. Complete variable domain (other parts from reference TRBV7-2 and TRBJ2-2): GAGVSQSPSNKVTEKGKDVELRCDPISGHTALYWYRQSLGQGLEFLIYFQGNSAPDKSGLPSDRFSAERTGGSVSTLTIQRTQQEDSAVYLCASSYPTAHPNTGELFFGEGSRLTVL.

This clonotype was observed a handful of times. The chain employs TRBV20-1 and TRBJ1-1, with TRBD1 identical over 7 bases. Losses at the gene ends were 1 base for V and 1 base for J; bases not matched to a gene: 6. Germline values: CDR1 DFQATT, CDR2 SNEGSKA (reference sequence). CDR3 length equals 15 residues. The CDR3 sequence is CSARAPGQRNTEAFF. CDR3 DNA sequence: TGCAGTGCTAGAGCCCCGGGACAGAGGAACACTGAAGCTTTCTTT.

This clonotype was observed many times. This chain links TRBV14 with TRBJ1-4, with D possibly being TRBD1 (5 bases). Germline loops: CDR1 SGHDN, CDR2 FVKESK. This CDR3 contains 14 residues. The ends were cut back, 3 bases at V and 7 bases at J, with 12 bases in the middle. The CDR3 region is CASSQDTSREKLFF. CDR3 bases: TGTGCCAGCAGCCAGGACACATCGCGTGAAAAACTGTTTTTT.

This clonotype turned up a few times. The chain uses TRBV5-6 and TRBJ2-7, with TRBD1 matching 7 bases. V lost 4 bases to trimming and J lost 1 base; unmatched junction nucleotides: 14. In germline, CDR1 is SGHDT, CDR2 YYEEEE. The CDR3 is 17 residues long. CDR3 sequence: CASSVTGVATLSYEQYF. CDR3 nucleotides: TGTGCCAGCAGCGTAACAGGGGTCGCTACCCTTTCCTACGAGCAGTACTTC.

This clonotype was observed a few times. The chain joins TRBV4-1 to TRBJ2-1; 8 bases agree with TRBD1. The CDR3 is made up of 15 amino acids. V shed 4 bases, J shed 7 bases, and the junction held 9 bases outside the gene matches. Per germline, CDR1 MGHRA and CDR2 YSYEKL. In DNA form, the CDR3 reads TGCGCCAGCAGCCCTGGACAGGGAAGCGTTAATGAGCAGTTCTTC. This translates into CASSPGQGSVNEQFF.

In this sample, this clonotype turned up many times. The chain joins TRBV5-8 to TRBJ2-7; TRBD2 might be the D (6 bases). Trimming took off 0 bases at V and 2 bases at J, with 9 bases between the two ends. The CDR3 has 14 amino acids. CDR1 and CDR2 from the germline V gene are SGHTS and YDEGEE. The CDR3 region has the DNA TGTGCCAGCAGCTTGGCCCCGGGAGCCTACGAGCAGTACGTC. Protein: CASSLAPGAYEQYV.

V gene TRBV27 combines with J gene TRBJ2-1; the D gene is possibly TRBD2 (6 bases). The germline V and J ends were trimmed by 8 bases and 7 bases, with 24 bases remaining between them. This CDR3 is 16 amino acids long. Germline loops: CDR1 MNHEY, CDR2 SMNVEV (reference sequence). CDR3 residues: CASRNPGLIGSNEQFF. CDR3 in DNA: TGTGCCAGCCGAAACCCCGGACTAATCGGTTCAAATGAGCAGTTCTTC.

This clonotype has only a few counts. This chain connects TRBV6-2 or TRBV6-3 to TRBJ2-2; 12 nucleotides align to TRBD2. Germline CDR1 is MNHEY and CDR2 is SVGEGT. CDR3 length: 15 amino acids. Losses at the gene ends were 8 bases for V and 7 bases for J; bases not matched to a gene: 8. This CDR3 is CASSPSGGAIGELFF. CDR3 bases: TGTGCCAGCTCTCCTAGCGGGGGGGCGATCGGGGAGCTGTTTTTT.

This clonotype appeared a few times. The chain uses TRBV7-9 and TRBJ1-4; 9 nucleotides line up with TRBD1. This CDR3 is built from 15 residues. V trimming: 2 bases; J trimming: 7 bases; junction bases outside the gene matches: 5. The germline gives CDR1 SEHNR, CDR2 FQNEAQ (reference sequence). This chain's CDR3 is CASSLTGTGIEKLFF. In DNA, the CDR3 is TGTGCCAGCAGCTTAACCGGGACAGGGATTGAAAAACTGTTTTTT. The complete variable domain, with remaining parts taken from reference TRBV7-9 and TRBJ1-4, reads DTGVSQNPRHKITKRGQNVTFRCDPISEHNRLYWYRQTLGQGPEFLTYFQNEAQLEKSRLLSDRFSAERPKGSFSTLEIQRTEQGDSAMYLCASSLTGTGIEKLFFGSGTQLSVL.

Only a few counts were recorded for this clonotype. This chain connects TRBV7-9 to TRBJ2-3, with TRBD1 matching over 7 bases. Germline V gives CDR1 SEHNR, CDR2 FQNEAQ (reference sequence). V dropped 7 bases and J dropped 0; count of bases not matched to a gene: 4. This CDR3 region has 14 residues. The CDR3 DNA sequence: TGTGCCAGCAAAGGGGGCCCAAGCACAGATACGCAGTATTTT. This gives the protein CASKGGPSTDTQYF.

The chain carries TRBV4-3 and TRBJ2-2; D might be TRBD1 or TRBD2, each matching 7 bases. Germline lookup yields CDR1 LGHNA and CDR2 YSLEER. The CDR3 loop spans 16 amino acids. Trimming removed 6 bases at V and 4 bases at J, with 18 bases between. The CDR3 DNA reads TGCGCCAGCAGGCGAAACAGGGGAGGGCCCACCGGGGAGCTGTTTTTT. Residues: CASRRNRGGPTGELFF.

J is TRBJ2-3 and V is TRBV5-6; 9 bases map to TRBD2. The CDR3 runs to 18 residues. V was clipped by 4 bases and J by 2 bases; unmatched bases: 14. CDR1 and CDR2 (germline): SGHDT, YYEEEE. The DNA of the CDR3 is TGTGCCAGCAGCGACGGGAGCGGAGCGGGGGGACTCACAGATACGCAGTATTTT. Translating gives CASSDGSGAGGLTDTQYF.

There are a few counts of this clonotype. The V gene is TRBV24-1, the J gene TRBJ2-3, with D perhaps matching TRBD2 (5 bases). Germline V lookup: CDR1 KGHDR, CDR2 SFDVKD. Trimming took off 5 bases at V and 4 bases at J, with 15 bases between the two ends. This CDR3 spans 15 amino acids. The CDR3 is CATSADLPGADTQYF. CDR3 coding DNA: TGTGCCACCAGTGCGGACTTACCGGGCGCAGATACGCAGTATTTT.

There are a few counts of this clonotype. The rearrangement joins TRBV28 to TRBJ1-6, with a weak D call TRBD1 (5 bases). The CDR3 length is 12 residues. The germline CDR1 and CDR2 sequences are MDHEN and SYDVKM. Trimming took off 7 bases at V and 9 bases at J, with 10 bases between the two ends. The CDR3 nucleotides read TGTGCCAGCAATGGCAGGGTTTCACCCCTCCACTTT. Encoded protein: CASNGRVSPLHF.